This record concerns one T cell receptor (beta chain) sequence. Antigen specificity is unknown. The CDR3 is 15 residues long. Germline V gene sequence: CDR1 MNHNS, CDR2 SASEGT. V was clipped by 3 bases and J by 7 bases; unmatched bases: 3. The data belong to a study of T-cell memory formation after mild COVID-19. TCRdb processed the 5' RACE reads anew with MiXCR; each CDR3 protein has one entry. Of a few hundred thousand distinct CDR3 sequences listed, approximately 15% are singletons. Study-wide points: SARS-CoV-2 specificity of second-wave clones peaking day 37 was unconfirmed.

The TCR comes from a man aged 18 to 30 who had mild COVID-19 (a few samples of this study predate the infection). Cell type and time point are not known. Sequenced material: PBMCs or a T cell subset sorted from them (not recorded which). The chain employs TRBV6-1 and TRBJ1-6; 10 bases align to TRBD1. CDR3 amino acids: CASSEDRGSNSPLHF. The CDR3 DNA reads TGTGCCAGCAGTGAGGACAGGGGGTCGAATTCACCCCTCCACTTT.